The subject of this entry is one T cell receptor (beta chain). Its antigen is unidentified. The protocol was immunoSEQ multiplex PCR, while the TCRdb copy is restricted to in-frame clones and leaves out a portion. The sample has 25,000 to 30,000 clones, roughly 76% seen once. This record comes from a study of memory CD4+ T cells and cytomegalovirus serostatus. Study conclusions and caveats: The CMV-associated TCR signature appears largely within the CD4+ memory repertoire.

Single viable CD3+CD4+CD8-CD45RO+ cells were sorted as the memory CD4+ T cells. CDR3 length: 16 residues. V lost 2 bases and J 7 bases, leaving 15 bases between the germline ends. CDR1 SGHAT and CDR2 FQNNGV come from the germline V gene. The chain joins TRBV11-2 to TRBJ1-6; a possible D gene is TRBD1 (6 bases). Sequenced input: memory CD4+ T cells from blood. This receptor was obtained from an adult in good health and CMV-seronegative. CDR3 in DNA: TGTGCCAGCAGCTTAAGGTCGCCAGGGGAAAATTCACCCCTCCACTTT. It is translated as CASSLRSPGENSPLHF. The full variable domain, in which reference TRBV11-2 and TRBJ1-6 provide the parts outside the CDR3, is EAGVAQSPRYKIIEKRQSVAFWCNPISGHATLYWYQQILGQGPKLLIQFQNNGVVDDSQLPKDRFSAERLKGVDSTLKIQPAKLEDSAVYLCASSLRSPGENSPLHFGNGTRLTVT.